This T cell receptor beta chain was captured by sequencing in a study of cytomegalovirus exposure and HLA in healthy donors. Overall study results and limits: Usually a TCR sequence was rare, but some public TCRs were found in many donors. In vitro, a few CMV-associated chains proved specific for CMV antigens. Accounts indicate the classifier identified cytomegalovirus status with strong specificity and sensitivity.

The V gene's germline CDR1 is SEHNR and CDR2 FQNEAQ (reference sequence). CDR3 length: 12 amino acids. Trimming removed 5 bases at V and 6 bases at J, with 11 bases between. About this clone: No antigen is known for it.

Separate from the approximately 670-subject first cohort, the approximately 120-subject validation cohort was the one that the donors belonged to. Measured with immunoSEQ multiplex PCR; TCRdb has only the in-frame clones, and not every one. The sample shows approximately 170,000 clones, around 85% of them seen only once. The J gene is TRBJ2-7, the V gene TRBV7-9, with D hard to call. Sequencing was performed on PBMCs. This clonotype was sampled from a man in his late teens or twenties in good health and CMV-seropositive. The chain's CDR3 is CASSPSWSEQYF. The CDR3 DNA follows: TGTGCCAGCAGCCCCTCTTGGAGCGAGCAGTACTTC. Supplemented by reference TRBV7-9 and TRBJ2-7, the full variable domain reads DTGVSQNPRHKITKRGQNVTFRCDPISEHNRLYWYRQTLGQGPEFLTYFQNEAQLEKSRLLSDRFSAERPKGSFSTLEIQRTEQGDSAMYLCASSPSWSEQYFGPGTRLTVT.